One sample yielded the 3 T cell receptor beta chains listed below, sequenced in a study of cytomegalovirus exposure and HLA in healthy donors. Using immunoSEQ multiplex PCR, the repertoire was profiled, and TCRdb retains in-frame clones only, with some absent. Among 90,000 to 150,000 clones, roughly 90% were seen once, and the ten largest hold about 6%. The sequenced material came from PBMCs. The receptors were gathered from a woman under 30 in good health and CMV-seropositive.

This clone was picked up a small number of times. The V gene is TRBV18, the J gene TRBJ2-5, with 12 bases lining up with TRBD2. Germline CDR1 KGHSH, CDR2 LQKENI. The CDR3 is 20 residues long. J was trimmed by 1 base and V by 3 bases; bases with no gene match: 15. CDR3 in amino acids: CASSPRLPSGGATPQETQYF. The DNA for the CDR3 is TGTGCCAGCTCACCGCGGCTGCCTAGCGGGGGGGCCACCCCCCAAGAGACCCAGTACTTC.

The chain uses TRBV27 and TRBJ1-5; D not certain. CDR1 is MNHEY, CDR2 SMNVEV, per germline (reference sequence). V was pared by 3 bases and J by 2 bases, with 14 bases between. The CDR3 loop spans 16 amino acids. The CDR3, as DNA: TGTGCCAGCAGTTTCAGTTCGGGTTTTGGCAATCAGCCCCAGCATTTT. Translating gives CASSFSSGFGNQPQHF.

J is TRBJ1-2 and V is TRBV19; 8 bases map to TRBD1. The germline gives CDR1 LNHDA, CDR2 SQIVND (reference sequence). Trimming cost V 1 base and J 7 bases; bases outside gene matches: 14. The CDR3 is made up of 17 amino acids. CDR3 nucleotide sequence: TGTGCCAGTAGTATAGGTCCCTTACAGGGGGAGCCCCGTGGCTACACCTTC. Translated, it gives CASSIGPLQGEPRGYTF.